This is a list of T cell receptor beta chains from one sample in a study of T-cell reconstitution after alpha-beta-depleted transplantation in children. MiXCR was run by TCRdb on the PCR reads, yielding one entry per CDR3 protein. The sample consists of roughly 500,000 distinct CDR3 sequences, about 12% of them appearing once. This sample comprised PBMCs from the stem cell graft donor, obtained from the stem cell graft. All receptors come from a human donor who donated a stem cell graft to a child with combined immunodeficiency. The CDR3 runs from the conserved cysteine through the conserved F or W. The D gene is left open where the match is weak. Rows give clone size only sometimes, using once, few, many, or a class for an expanded clone.

v_call: TRBV9; d_call: NA; clone_size: many; j_call: TRBJ1-2; cdr3_aa: CASSVFQDYGYTF; cdr3_nt: TGTGCCAGCAGCGTATTCCAGGACTATGGCTACACCTTC
v_call: TRBV27; d_call: TRBD1; clone_size: NA; j_call: TRBJ1-1; cdr3_aa: CASSPQRTGMNTEAFF; cdr3_nt: TGTGCCAGCAGTCCGCAAAGGACAGGTATGAACACTGAAGCTTTCTTT
v_call: TRBV25-1; d_call: NA; clone_size: few; j_call: TRBJ2-3; cdr3_aa: CASSEWGGLATDTQYF; cdr3_nt: TGTGCCAGCAGTGAATGGGGAGGATTGGCAACAGATACGCAGTATTTT
v_call: TRBV28; d_call: NA; clone_size: many; j_call: TRBJ2-3; cdr3_aa: CASSPDTNTDTQYF; cdr3_nt: TGTGCCAGCAGTCCGGACACCAACACAGATACGCAGTATTTT
v_call: TRBV20-1; d_call: TRBD1; clone_size: few; j_call: TRBJ2-3; cdr3_aa: CSANRDRSTDTQYF; cdr3_nt: TGCAGTGCAAACCGGGACAGGAGCACAGATACGCAGTATTTT
v_call: TRBV27; d_call: NA; clone_size: NA; j_call: TRBJ2-7; cdr3_aa: CASSWSGTVYEQYF; cdr3_nt: TGTGCCAGCAGTTGGTCCGGGACGGTCTACGAGCAGTACTTC
v_call: TRBV7-9; d_call: NA; clone_size: NA; j_call: TRBJ2-3; cdr3_aa: CASSTFNRAKVADTQYF; cdr3_nt: TGTGCCAGCAGCACGTTCAACAGGGCTAAAGTAGCAGATACGCAGTATTTT
v_call: TRBV20-1; d_call: NA; clone_size: NA; j_call: TRBJ1-5; cdr3_aa: CSVGGWVPTYSNQPQHF; cdr3_nt: TGCAGTGTTGGGGGCTGGGTCCCAACTTATAGCAATCAGCCCCAGCATTTT
v_call: TRBV11-1; d_call: NA; clone_size: NA; j_call: TRBJ1-2; cdr3_aa: CASSLGENYGYTF; cdr3_nt: TGTGCCAGCAGCTTAGGAGAGAACTATGGCTACACCTTC
v_call: TRBV6-2/TRBV6-3; d_call: TRBD1; clone_size: many; j_call: TRBJ2-1; cdr3_aa: CASKKGQGNNEQFF; cdr3_nt: TGTGCCAGCAAGAAGGGACAGGGGAACAATGAGCAGTTCTTC
v_call: TRBV9; d_call: NA; clone_size: many; j_call: TRBJ2-2; cdr3_aa: CASSKTAVITGELFF; cdr3_nt: TGTGCCAGCAGTAAGACCGCCGTAATCACCGGGGAGCTGTTTTTT
v_call: TRBV20-1; d_call: TRBD2; clone_size: NA; j_call: TRBJ2-1; cdr3_aa: CSARPGLAGGPSAYNEQFF; cdr3_nt: TGCAGTGCTAGACCGGGACTAGCGGGAGGGCCGTCTGCCTACAATGAGCAGTTCTTC
v_call: TRBV7-8; d_call: TRBD2; clone_size: NA; j_call: TRBJ2-1; cdr3_aa: CASSLARLAGTEQFF; cdr3_nt: TGTGCCAGCAGCTTAGCGCGCTTAGCGGGAACCGAGCAGTTCTTC
v_call: TRBV12-3/TRBV12-4; d_call: NA; clone_size: many; j_call: TRBJ2-7; cdr3_aa: CASSFQAQSSYEQYF; cdr3_nt: TGTGCCAGCAGTTTTCAAGCGCAAAGCTCCTACGAGCAGTACTTC
v_call: TRBV24-1; d_call: TRBD2; clone_size: NA; j_call: TRBJ2-1; cdr3_aa: CATSDALAGNNEQFF; cdr3_nt: TGTGCCACCAGTGATGCGCTAGCGGGCAACAATGAGCAGTTCTTC
v_call: TRBV12-3/TRBV12-4; d_call: TRBD2; clone_size: NA; j_call: TRBJ2-5; cdr3_aa: CASSLLAAAQETQYF; cdr3_nt: TGTGCCAGCAGTTTGCTAGCGGCCGCACAAGAGACCCAGTACTTC
v_call: TRBV29-1; d_call: NA; clone_size: NA; j_call: TRBJ2-7; cdr3_aa: CSVGRDGYSYEQYF; cdr3_nt: TGCAGCGTTGGAAGGGACGGCTACTCCTACGAGCAGTACTTC
v_call: TRBV7-2; d_call: TRBD1; clone_size: NA; j_call: TRBJ2-7; cdr3_aa: CASSQPPGQRPVDEQYF; cdr3_nt: TGTGCCAGCAGCCAACCCCCGGGACAGCGGCCGGTGGACGAGCAGTACTTC
v_call: TRBV5-1; d_call: NA; clone_size: many; j_call: TRBJ2-7; cdr3_aa: CASSLPNYEQYF; cdr3_nt: TGCGCCAGCAGCTTACCGAACTACGAGCAGTACTTC
v_call: TRBV29-1; d_call: TRBD2; clone_size: NA; j_call: TRBJ2-3; cdr3_aa: CSVVGVAGDITDTQYF; cdr3_nt: TGCAGCGTTGTGGGAGTAGCGGGAGATATTACAGATACGCAGTATTTT
v_call: TRBV12-3/TRBV12-4; d_call: TRBD1; clone_size: few; j_call: TRBJ1-6; cdr3_aa: CASSFRQGNSPLHF; cdr3_nt: TGTGCCAGCAGTTTTCGACAGGGAAATTCACCCCTCCACTTT
v_call: TRBV4-3; d_call: NA; clone_size: NA; j_call: TRBJ2-1; cdr3_aa: CASSQEHGAGNEQFF; cdr3_nt: TGCGCCAGCAGCCAAGAACACGGGGCGGGGAATGAGCAGTTCTTC
v_call: TRBV19; d_call: NA; clone_size: few; j_call: TRBJ2-7; cdr3_aa: CASSARGGQGASSYEQYF; cdr3_nt: TGTGCCAGTAGTGCCCGCGGGGGGCAGGGGGCCAGCTCCTACGAGCAGTACTTC
v_call: TRBV6-1; d_call: NA; clone_size: NA; j_call: TRBJ2-1; cdr3_aa: CASSLNLGPEQFF; cdr3_nt: TGTGCCAGCAGCCTTAACCTAGGGCCTGAGCAGTTCTTC
v_call: TRBV7-7; d_call: NA; clone_size: few; j_call: TRBJ2-5; cdr3_aa: CASSLGGVGTQYF; cdr3_nt: TGTGCTAGCAGCTTAGGGGGTGTTGGGACCCAGTACTTC
v_call: TRBV7-3; d_call: TRBD2; clone_size: few; j_call: TRBJ2-7; cdr3_aa: CASSLASRGSASYEQYF; cdr3_nt: TGTGCCAGCAGCTTAGCATCCCGCGGGAGCGCCTCCTACGAGCAGTACTTC
v_call: TRBV4-3; d_call: NA; clone_size: NA; j_call: TRBJ2-5; cdr3_aa: CASSQDVGFAETQYF; cdr3_nt: TGCGCCAGCAGCCAAGACGTGGGGTTTGCGGAGACCCAGTACTTC
v_call: TRBV6-4; d_call: NA; clone_size: many; j_call: TRBJ1-4; cdr3_aa: CASSEQGGEKLFF; cdr3_nt: TGTGCCAGCAGTGAACAGGGAGGAGAAAAACTGTTTTTT
v_call: TRBV7-6; d_call: NA; clone_size: many; j_call: TRBJ2-7; cdr3_aa: CASSLDRNYEQYF; cdr3_nt: TGTGCCAGCAGCTTAGACAGGAACTACGAGCAGTACTTC
v_call: TRBV7-9; d_call: NA; clone_size: NA; j_call: TRBJ1-2; cdr3_aa: CASSLRTGDNGYTF; cdr3_nt: TGTGCCAGCAGCCTGCGGACTGGGGACAATGGCTACACCTTC
v_call: TRBV5-6; d_call: NA; clone_size: NA; j_call: TRBJ2-7; cdr3_aa: CASSFAGFEQYF; cdr3_nt: TGTGCCAGCAGCTTCGCTGGGTTCGAGCAGTACTTC
v_call: TRBV2; d_call: TRBD2; clone_size: NA; j_call: TRBJ2-1; cdr3_aa: CALLTGTSGYNEQFF; cdr3_nt: TGTGCCCTCCTGACCGGGACTAGCGGCTACAATGAGCAGTTCTTC
v_call: TRBV3-1; d_call: TRBD1; clone_size: NA; j_call: TRBJ1-2; cdr3_aa: CASARTGYGYTF; cdr3_nt: TGTGCCAGCGCAAGGACAGGCTATGGCTACACCTTC
v_call: TRBV7-9; d_call: NA; clone_size: many; j_call: TRBJ1-4; cdr3_aa: CASSLDRTDEKLFF; cdr3_nt: TGTGCCAGCAGCCTAGACAGGACAGATGAAAAACTGTTTTTT
v_call: TRBV20-1; d_call: TRBD1; clone_size: few; j_call: TRBJ2-3; cdr3_aa: CSARPNSGQGAADTQYF; cdr3_nt: TGCAGTGCTAGGCCAAATTCGGGACAGGGGGCGGCAGATACGCAGTATTTT
v_call: TRBV28; d_call: NA; clone_size: few; j_call: TRBJ2-7; cdr3_aa: CASSLYSYSYEQYF; cdr3_nt: TGTGCCAGCAGTTTATACAGCTACTCCTACGAGCAGTACTTC
v_call: TRBV6-2/TRBV6-3; d_call: NA; clone_size: NA; j_call: TRBJ2-1; cdr3_aa: CASSFGPGTPNEQFF; cdr3_nt: TGTGCCAGCAGTTTTGGTCCCGGGACACCCAATGAGCAGTTCTTC
v_call: TRBV19; d_call: TRBD1; clone_size: NA; j_call: TRBJ1-1; cdr3_aa: CASSRGTGPLRSEAFF; cdr3_nt: TGTGCCAGTAGTCGAGGGACAGGTCCACTTCGGTCTGAAGCTTTCTTT
v_call: TRBV27; d_call: TRBD1; clone_size: many; j_call: TRBJ2-7; cdr3_aa: CASSAGTGGYEQYF; cdr3_nt: TGTGCTAGCAGCGCCGGGACAGGGGGCTACGAGCAGTACTTC
v_call: TRBV5-6; d_call: TRBD2; clone_size: many; j_call: TRBJ2-3; cdr3_aa: CASSSGLAGGSTDTQYF; cdr3_nt: TGTGCCAGCAGCTCCGGACTAGCGGGGGGAAGCACAGATACGCAGTATTTT
v_call: TRBV19; d_call: NA; clone_size: few; j_call: TRBJ2-1; cdr3_aa: CASAAGLSYNEQFF; cdr3_nt: TGTGCCAGTGCCGCGGGCCTGTCCTACAATGAGCAGTTCTTC
v_call: TRBV6-4; d_call: NA; clone_size: many; j_call: TRBJ2-1; cdr3_aa: CASSDGDNNEQFF; cdr3_nt: TGTGCCAGCAGTGACGGGGACAACAATGAGCAGTTCTTC
v_call: TRBV3-1; d_call: NA; clone_size: few; j_call: TRBJ2-5; cdr3_aa: CASSQEPHPYQETQYF; cdr3_nt: TGTGCCAGCAGCCAAGAACCGCACCCGTACCAAGAGACCCAGTACTTC
v_call: TRBV14; d_call: NA; clone_size: NA; j_call: TRBJ1-1; cdr3_aa: CASSQGLSGDMNTEAFF; cdr3_nt: TGTGCCAGCAGCCAAGGTCTGAGTGGCGACATGAACACTGAAGCTTTCTTT
v_call: TRBV11-1; d_call: TRBD2; clone_size: many; j_call: TRBJ2-1; cdr3_aa: CASSARVEGLAGDHNEQFF; cdr3_nt: TGTGCCAGCAGCGCCCGAGTGGAGGGACTAGCGGGGGATCACAATGAGCAGTTCTTC